These 31 T cell receptor beta chains were all obtained from the same sample, sequenced in a study of cytomegalovirus exposure and HLA in healthy donors. Primers included in the PCR were 60 Vbeta and 13 Jbeta primers. Generated by immunoSEQ multiplex PCR, the TCRdb table keeps only in-frame clones and is missing some. The sample includes approximately 150,000 clones, about 84% of them seen just once. Sequencing was done on a sample of PBMCs. The receptors derive from a man aged 18 to 29 in good health and CMV-seronegative.

CDR3 in DNA: TGTGCCAGCAGCTTAGCAGGGGTTAACAATGAGCAGTTCTTC. Residues: CASSLAGVNNEQFF. The rearrangement uses TRBV11-3 and TRBJ2-1; D might be TRBD1 (6 bases). This CDR3 comprises 14 residues. V lost 1 base, J lost 5 bases, and 9 bases lay in between. Per the germline V gene, CDR1 is SGHNT and CDR2 is YENEEA.

The chain recombines TRBV6-6 with TRBJ1-1; 7 bases map to TRBD1. Trimming took 6 bases from V and 0 from J; bases not matched to a gene: 10. The CDR3 is made up of 16 amino acids. Germline V gene sequence: CDR1 MNHNY, CDR2 SVGAGI (reference sequence). CDR3: CASSKGPTGLNTEAFF. The CDR3, as DNA: TGTGCCAGCAGCAAGGGCCCGACAGGGTTGAACACTGAAGCTTTCTTT.

In this sample, this clone turned up a few times. V is TRBV5-6 and J is TRBJ1-5; perhaps TRBD1 as D (6 bases). Trimming took 4 bases from V and 6 from J, leaving 11 bases between them. From germline, CDR1 is SGHDT and CDR2 YYEEEE. CDR3 length: 13 residues. This CDR3 is CASSPGVAQPQHF. The CDR3 nucleotides are TGTGCCAGCAGCCCAGGGGTAGCTCAGCCCCAGCATTTT.

This chain connects TRBV7-6 to TRBJ2-5; tentatively, D is TRBD1 (5 bases). The CDR3 length is 15 residues. Germline assignment: CDR1 SGHVS and CDR2 FNYEAQ. V gave up 5 bases and J gave up 5 bases, with 18 bases separating them. CDR3 coding DNA: TGTGCCAGCAGCGTACAAGGGGCCCAGAGGGAGACCCAGTACTTC. This translates into CASSVQGAQRETQYF.

V is TRBV30 and J is TRBJ2-5; 12 bases line up with TRBD2. The CDR3 covers 16 residues. The V and J ends lost 4 bases and 1 base, in that order; junction bases with no gene match: 7. Germline V gene lookup returns CDR1 GTSNPN and CDR2 SVGIG (reference sequence). The CDR3 sequence is CAWNPSGRGPQETQYF. DNA of the CDR3: TGTGCCTGGAACCCTAGCGGGAGGGGTCCCCAAGAGACCCAGTACTTC.

The rearrangement joins TRBV6-5 to TRBJ1-1; D remains unclear. CDR1 and CDR2 from the germline V gene are MNHEY and SVGAGI. The germline V and J ends were trimmed by 0 bases and 1 base, with 3 bases remaining between them. The CDR3 runs to 13 residues. In nucleotides, the CDR3 is TGTGCCAGCAGTTACTCCAAGAACACTGAAGCTTTCTTT. Its translation: CASSYSKNTEAFF.

The chain carries TRBV9 and TRBJ2-1; D is possibly TRBD1 (5 bases). Trimming stripped 3 bases from V and 1 base from J, with 8 bases between. The CDR3 consists of 14 residues. Per the germline V gene, CDR1 is SGDLS and CDR2 is YYNGEE. The chain's CDR3 is CASSEPGSYNEQFF. The CDR3 DNA sequence: TGTGCCAGCAGCGAGCCAGGGTCCTACAATGAGCAGTTCTTC.

The chain uses TRBV18 and TRBJ1-1; 7 bases line up with TRBD1. Germline values: CDR1 KGHSH, CDR2 LQKENI. This CDR3 comprises 15 residues. V trimming: 6 bases; J trimming: 5 bases; junction bases outside the gene matches: 12. In nucleotides, the CDR3 is TGTGCCAGCTCGCTCACAGGGGCGGATTGGACTGAAGCTTTCTTT. Its translation is CASSLTGADWTEAFF.

This clone was found a few times. The V gene is TRBV19, the J gene TRBJ2-1; TRBD2 matches at 7 bases. This CDR3 is built from 12 residues. Trimming removed 5 bases from V and 9 bases from J; junction bases left unmatched: 4. From germline, CDR1 is LNHDA and CDR2 SQIVND (reference sequence). The CDR3 loop reads CASSPGGSEQFF. The DNA of the CDR3 is TGTGCCAGTAGTCCCGGCGGGAGTGAGCAGTTCTTC.

The CDR3 loop reads CASSLGTGFDTQYF. In nucleotides, the CDR3 is TGTGCCAGCAGCTTGGGGACAGGGTTCGATACGCAGTATTTT. The rearrangement joins TRBV7-6 to TRBJ2-3; the match to TRBD1 covers 9 bases. The junction had 4 bases not matched to a gene; V was cut back by 3 bases and J by 6 bases. Per the germline V gene, CDR1 is SGHVS and CDR2 is FNYEAQ. The CDR3 sequence is 14 residues long.

V usage is TRBV5-5 and J usage is TRBJ1-2; D gene uncertain. The germline CDR1 and CDR2 sequences are SGHKS and YYEKEE (reference sequence). The CDR3 runs to 15 residues. Trimming took 1 base from V and 2 from J, leaving 12 bases between them. The CDR3 coding sequence is TGTGCCAGCAGCTTGTATGAGGCAATCAACTATGGCTACACCTTC. The encoded protein is CASSLYEAINYGYTF.

V and J are TRBV7-2 and TRBJ1-2; D ambiguous. The V and J ends lost 6 bases and 4 bases respectively, with 9 bases between them. The CDR3 has 12 residues. Germline V gene lookup returns CDR1 SGHTA and CDR2 FQGNSA. The CDR3 here is CASRVTIYGYTF. For the CDR3, the DNA is TGTGCCAGCAGGGTAACAATCTATGGCTACACCTTC.

The V gene is TRBV4-1, the J gene TRBJ2-1; D may be TRBD1 (6 bases). This CDR3 spans 16 amino acids. Deletions cut 0 bases from V and 13 bases from J, with 22 bases between. Germline CDR1 and CDR2: MGHRA and YSYEKL. The CDR3 sequence: CASSQDGGSGGGRQFF. In DNA form, the CDR3 reads TGCGCCAGCAGCCAAGATGGGGGCAGCGGAGGAGGTAGACAGTTCTTC.

The chain recombines TRBV5-4 with TRBJ1-6, with 10 bases that match TRBD1. The germline V gene has CDR1 SGHNT and CDR2 YYREEE (reference sequence). CDR3 length: 14 amino acids. V lost 3 bases, J lost 7 bases, and 1 base stayed unmatched. The CDR3: CASSSGQGNSPLHF. The CDR3 bases are TGTGCCAGCAGCTCGGGACAGGGGAATTCACCCCTCCACTTT.

The rearrangement links TRBV28 to TRBJ2-5, with D maybe TRBD2 (5 bases). V lost 6 bases, J lost 2 bases, and 13 bases lay in between. The CDR3 runs 14 residues. CDR1 is MDHEN and CDR2 is SYDVKM in the germline V gene. Written as DNA, the CDR3 is TGTGCCAGCAGCATTTGGCCGGGGCAAGAGACCCAGTACTTC. Amino acids: CASSIWPGQETQYF.

This chain links TRBV28 with TRBJ2-7; 7 bases map to TRBD1. The CDR3 loop spans 13 amino acids. CDR1 is MDHEN, CDR2 SYDVKM, per germline. The V and J ends lost 7 bases and 3 bases, in that order; junction bases with no gene match: 6. The CDR3 here is CASKTGNDYEQYF. The CDR3, as DNA: TGTGCCAGCAAGACAGGGAATGACTACGAGCAGTACTTC.

This clone has a handful of counts. The CDR3 sequence is CASTTAGTGTEKLFF. The CDR3 nucleotides are TGTGCCAGCACCACCGCCGGGACAGGGACTGAAAAACTGTTTTTT. V usage is TRBV7-9 and J usage is TRBJ1-4; 9 positions match TRBD1. This CDR3 is built from 15 residues. The V and J ends lost 7 bases and 7 bases, in that order; junction bases with no gene match: 10. Germline V lookup: CDR1 SEHNR, CDR2 FQNEAQ (reference sequence).

This clone has more than one count but fewer than ten. The chain joins TRBV5-6 to TRBJ2-7; D gene uncertain. CDR1 SGHDT and CDR2 YYEEEE come from the germline V gene. The V and J ends lost 6 bases and 4 bases respectively, with 14 bases between them. The CDR3 has 13 amino acids. CDR3 bases: TGTGCCAGCATCCTCCATGAGCCTTACGAGCAGTACTTC. Amino acid sequence: CASILHEPYEQYF.

The gene calls are TRBV9 and TRBJ1-3; maybe TRBD1 (5 bases). The length of the CDR3 is 15 residues. V lost 7 bases, J lost 4 bases, and 18 bases lay in between. Per germline, CDR1 SGDLS and CDR2 YYNGEE. The CDR3 sequence: CASSMWGAAGNTIYF. DNA for the CDR3: TGTGCCAGCTCCATGTGGGGCGCAGCCGGAAACACCATATATTTT.

The chain links TRBV29-1 to TRBJ1-1; D is unclear. The germline V gene has CDR1 SQVTM and CDR2 ANQGSEA. Trimming stripped 4 bases from V and 1 base from J, with 10 bases between. The CDR3 runs 13 residues. The CDR3 nucleotides are TGCAGCGTTGTGTGGCATTCGAACACTGAAGCTTTCTTT. As protein: CSVVWHSNTEAFF.

This chain links TRBV4-1 with TRBJ2-5; TRBD2 aligns across 11 bases. This CDR3 has 16 amino acids. Germline assignment: CDR1 MGHRA and CDR2 YSYEKL. Trimming removed 4 bases from V and 4 bases from J; junction bases left unmatched: 8. The CDR3 sequence: CASSLGGLAGGETQYF. For the CDR3, the DNA is TGCGCCAGCAGCCTTGGGGGGCTAGCGGGGGGAGAGACCCAGTACTTC.

The chain joins TRBV7-9 to TRBJ1-3; tentative D call: TRBD1 (5 bases). Trimming took 3 bases from V and 2 from J, leaving 11 bases between them. The CDR3 has 15 residues. Germline loops: CDR1 SEHNR, CDR2 FQNEAQ (reference sequence). CDR3 region: CASSLGGIPGNTIYF. Here the CDR3 DNA reads TGTGCCAGCAGCTTGGGGGGGATCCCTGGAAACACCATATATTTT.

V and J are TRBV19 and TRBJ1-5, with a possible D match to TRBD1 (5 bases). Trimming took 7 bases from V and 7 from J, leaving 20 bases between them. The germline gives CDR1 LNHDA, CDR2 SQIVND (reference sequence). This CDR3 spans 15 amino acids. In DNA, the CDR3 is TGTGCCAGTACTCCACGGCGGGGGTTCGAGCAGCCCCAGCATTTT. It encodes CASTPRRGFEQPQHF.

This sequence joins TRBV6-5 and TRBJ1-3; D uncertain. V was clipped by 2 bases and J by 1 base, with 6 bases between them. The CDR3 consists of 14 residues. The germline CDR1 and CDR2 sequences are MNHEY and SVGAGI. The CDR3 DNA reads TGTGCCAGCAGTTACGCGGGTTCTGGAAACACCATATATTTT. Translated, it gives CASSYAGSGNTIYF.

The V gene is TRBV19, the J gene TRBJ2-1; the D gene is possibly TRBD2 (5 bases). The CDR3 spans 15 residues. V lost 3 bases and J 0 bases, leaving 9 bases between the germline ends. Per germline, CDR1 LNHDA and CDR2 SQIVND (reference sequence). CDR3 in amino acids: CASSIGGPSYNEQFF. DNA of the CDR3: TGTGCCAGTAGTATTGGAGGACCCTCCTACAATGAGCAGTTCTTC.

To note about this clone: The junction shows a germline mismatch at one end, possibly a read error. The V call is TRBV7-9, the J call TRBJ2-7; weak D call: TRBD2 (6 bases). Germline CDR1 reads SEHNR; CDR2 reads FQNEAQ (reference sequence). This CDR3 spans 12 amino acids. In nucleotides, the CDR3 is TGTGCCAGCAGCTGGGACTCCCGCGGGAAATTTTTC. As protein: CASSWDSRGKFF.

The chain uses TRBV5-1 and TRBJ2-2; a possible D gene is TRBD1 (6 bases). Trimming shortened V by 4 bases and J by 0 bases, and 10 bases separated the two germline ends. Germline V CDR1 and CDR2: SGHRS, YFSETQ. The CDR3 spans 15 residues. The CDR3 coding sequence is TGCGCCAGCAGCCCCCGGACAGCGAACACCGGGGAGCTGTTTTTT. This codes for CASSPRTANTGELFF.

This clone appeared once. The chain combines TRBV19 with TRBJ2-3, with 9 nucleotides matching TRBD2. CDR3 size: 17 residues. Trimming cost V 3 bases and J 5 bases; bases outside gene matches: 12. Germline loops: CDR1 LNHDA, CDR2 SQIVND (reference sequence). For the CDR3, the DNA is TGTGCCAGTAGTATTGTGGTCGCTAGCGGGGTGGGAGATACGCAGTATTTT. Protein: CASSIVVASGVGDTQYF.

The chain carries TRBV6-1 and TRBJ2-7; unclear D gene. Trimming removed 4 bases from V and 2 bases from J, with 9 bases in between. Germline CDR1 reads MNHNS; CDR2 reads SASEGT. This CDR3 region has 13 residues. CDR3: CASSVHDTYEQYF. CDR3 nucleotide sequence: TGTGCCAGCAGTGTACACGACACCTACGAGCAGTACTTC.

The chain employs TRBV29-1 and TRBJ1-1; D may be TRBD1 (5 bases). The V and J ends lost 6 bases and 0 bases respectively, with 11 bases between them. Germline CDR1 is SQVTM and CDR2 is ANQGSEA. The CDR3 has 13 residues. CDR3 in amino acids: CSVGHTLNTEAFF. DNA for the CDR3: TGCAGCGTAGGACATACCCTGAACACTGAAGCTTTCTTT. Full variable domain (remainder filled in from reference TRBV29-1 and TRBJ1-1): SAVISQKPSRDICQRGTSLTIQCQVDSQVTMMFWYRQQPGQSLTLIATANQGSEATYESGFVIDKFPISRPNLTFSTLTVSNMSPEDSSIYLCSVGHTLNTEAFFGQGTRLTVV.

The CDR3 is CASRGGVPNYGYTF. CDR3 in DNA: TGTGCCAGCAGGGGGGGGGTCCCTAACTATGGCTACACCTTC. The chain has TRBV9 and TRBJ1-2, with TRBD1 as a possible D gene (5 bases). Trimming took 5 bases from V and 0 from J, leaving 11 bases between them. The germline CDR1 and CDR2 sequences are SGDLS and YYNGEE. This CDR3 contains 14 residues.